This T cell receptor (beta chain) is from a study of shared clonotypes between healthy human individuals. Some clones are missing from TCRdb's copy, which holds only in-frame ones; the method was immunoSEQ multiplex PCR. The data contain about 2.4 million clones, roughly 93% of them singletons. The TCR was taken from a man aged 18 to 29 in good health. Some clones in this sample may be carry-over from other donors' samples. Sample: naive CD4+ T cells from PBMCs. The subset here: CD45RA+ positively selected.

This CDR3 reads CASRNQGLGTQYF. CDR3 in DNA: TGCGCCAGCAGGAATCAGGGATTGGGGACGCAGTATTTT. The J gene is TRBJ2-3, the V gene TRBV4-1; a weak D match, TRBD1 (5 bases). CDR1 MGHRA and CDR2 YSYEKL come from the germline V gene. Trimming removed 6 bases at V and 9 bases at J, with 16 bases between. This CDR3 spans 13 amino acids.